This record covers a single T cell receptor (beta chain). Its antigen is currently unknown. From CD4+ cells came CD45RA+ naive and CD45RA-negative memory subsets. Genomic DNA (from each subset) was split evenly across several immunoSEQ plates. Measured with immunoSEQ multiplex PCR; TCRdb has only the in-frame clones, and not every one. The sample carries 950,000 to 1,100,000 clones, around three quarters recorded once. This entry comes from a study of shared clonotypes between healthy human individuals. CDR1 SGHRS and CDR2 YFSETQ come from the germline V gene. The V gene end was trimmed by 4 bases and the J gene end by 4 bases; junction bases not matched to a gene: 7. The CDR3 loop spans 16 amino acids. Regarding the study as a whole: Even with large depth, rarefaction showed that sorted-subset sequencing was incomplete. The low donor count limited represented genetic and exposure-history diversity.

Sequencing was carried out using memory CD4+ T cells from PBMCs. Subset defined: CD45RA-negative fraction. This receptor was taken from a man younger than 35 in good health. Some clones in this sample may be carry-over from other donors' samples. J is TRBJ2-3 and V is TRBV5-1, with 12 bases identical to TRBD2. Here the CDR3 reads CASSEMTSGSPDTQYF. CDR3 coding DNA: TGCGCCAGCAGCGAAATGACTAGCGGGAGCCCAGATACGCAGTATTTT.